These 32 T cell receptor beta chains share one sample of origin, sequenced in a study of T cell responses to AZD1222 COVID-19 vaccine. Sequenced by immunoSEQ multiplex PCR; TCRdb stores in-frame clones only, minus some. The sample lists tens of thousands of clones; roughly 89% were seen once. Sequenced here: peripheral blood, sampled 28 days after the second AZD1222 dose. The receptors derive from an adult who received the AZD1222 COVID-19 vaccine.

In its sample, this clone was seen a few times. CDR3 DNA: TGCGCCAGCAGCCCCCAGGAGCGGGCGTATGGGGTCAACGAGCAGTACTTC. The encoded protein is CASSPQERAYGVNEQYF. This chain uses TRBV4-1 with TRBJ2-7; a weak D match, TRBD2 (6 bases). CDR1 MGHRA and CDR2 YSYEKL come from the germline V gene. V was pared by 4 bases and J by 5 bases, with 24 bases between. The CDR3 covers 17 residues.

This chain joins TRBV29-1 and TRBJ1-2; unclear D gene. Trimming removed 3 bases from V and 6 bases from J, with 5 bases in between. The CDR3 extends over 10 amino acids. Germline V gene sequence: CDR1 SQVTM, CDR2 ANQGSEA. The CDR3 region has the DNA TGCAGCGTTGACTTTCATGGCTACACCTTC. Translated, it gives CSVDFHGYTF.

The chain employs TRBV7-8 and TRBJ1-1; possible D gene TRBD1, 5 bases. CDR3 length: 15 amino acids. CDR1 and CDR2 from the germline V gene are SGHVS and FQNEAQ. Trimming cost V 6 bases and J 3 bases, with 17 bases left between them. The CDR3 nucleotides are TGTGCCAGCAGTATACACGAGGCGGGGGACACTGAAGCTTTCTTT. The encoded protein is CASSIHEAGDTEAFF.

The V call is TRBV6-5, the J call TRBJ1-5, with 7 nucleotides matching TRBD1. Germline V CDR1 and CDR2: MNHEY, SVGAGI. The trim removed 8 bases at V and 4 bases at J, leaving 11 bases unmatched. CDR3 length: 15 amino acids. CDR3 nucleotides: TGTGCCAGCGTAAAAGACAGGGCTTCTAATCAGCCCCAGCATTTT. It specifies CASVKDRASNQPQHF.

Written as DNA, the CDR3 is TGCGCCAGCAGCCCCGGGACCGGTCTCGATGAGCAGTTCTTC. Amino acids: CASSPGTGLDEQFF. The chain links TRBV5-1 to TRBJ2-1; either TRBD1 or TRBD2 may fit D (5 bases each). Per the germline V gene, CDR1 is SGHRS and CDR2 is YFSETQ. The CDR3 length is 14 residues. Trimming removed 4 bases from V and 8 bases from J, with 16 bases in between. The whole variable domain, filled in from reference TRBV5-1 and TRBJ2-1, reads KAGVTQTPRYLIKTRGQQVTLSCSPISGHRSVSWYQQTPGQGLQFLFEYFSETQRNKGNFPGRFSGRQFSNSRSEMNVSTLELGDSALYLCASSPGTGLDEQFFGPGTRLTVL.

In its sample, this clone was seen a few times. V is TRBV6-6 and J is TRBJ1-5; D is unclear. CDR3 length: 15 amino acids. V lost 0 bases, J lost 5 bases, and 11 bases lay in between. Germline assignment: CDR1 MNHNY and CDR2 SVGAGI (reference sequence). CDR3 nucleotides: TGTGCCAGCAGTTACTCGGGGTCGATTGATCAGCCCCAGCATTTT. Its translation is CASSYSGSIDQPQHF.

V gene TRBV7-3 combines with J gene TRBJ1-5; the D is unclear. V lost 5 bases and J lost 9, with 17 bases in between. The CDR3 covers 14 residues. The V gene's germline CDR1 is SGHTA and CDR2 FQGTGA. The CDR3 loop is CASSTEPRGGPQHF. The CDR3 bases are TGTGCCAGCAGCACAGAACCCCGAGGAGGGCCCCAGCATTTT.

V is TRBV19 and J is TRBJ1-3; D not certain. Germline CDR1 LNHDA, CDR2 SQIVND (reference sequence). V lost 3 bases to trimming and J lost 0 bases, with 6 bases between them. CDR3 length: 14 amino acids. This CDR3 reads CASSIALSGNTIYF. The DNA for the CDR3 is TGTGCCAGTAGTATTGCCCTCTCTGGAAACACCATATATTTT.

The rearrangement joins TRBV2 to TRBJ1-3; D not certain. Germline V gives CDR1 SNHLY, CDR2 FYNNEI. The CDR3 runs 15 residues. The V gene lost 5 bases and the J gene lost 3 bases, with 14 bases spanning the gap. The CDR3 sequence is CASSLDGGLGNTIYF. CDR3 in DNA: TGTGCCAGCAGTCTGGACGGAGGTCTTGGAAACACCATATATTTT.

The table lists this clone with a count of one. This chain connects TRBV2 to TRBJ2-1, with D perhaps being TRBD1 or TRBD2 (6 bases each). Trimming shortened V by 7 bases and J by 8 bases, and 15 bases separated the two germline ends. The CDR3 runs to 13 residues. Germline assignment: CDR1 SNHLY and CDR2 FYNNEI. The CDR3 DNA sequence: TGTGCCAGCAACCCCCGGGGGCGGGATGAGCAGTTCTTC. Amino acids: CASNPRGRDEQFF.

The chain joins TRBV9 to TRBJ2-7; possibly TRBD2 for D (7 bases). CDR1 SGDLS and CDR2 YYNGEE come from the germline V gene. The CDR3 sequence is 16 residues long. V lost 4 bases, J lost 3 bases, and 20 bases lay in between. For the CDR3, the DNA is TGTGCCAGCAGCCCCCAAGAGGCGGGGGCCCTCTACGAGCAGTACTTC. This translates into CASSPQEAGALYEQYF.

The rearrangement uses TRBV19 and TRBJ1-4; D is ambiguous. The germline V and J ends were trimmed by 1 base and 5 bases, with 11 bases remaining between them. The germline CDR1 and CDR2 sequences are LNHDA and SQIVND (reference sequence). This CDR3 is built from 15 residues. CDR3 DNA sequence: TGTGCCAGTAGTATAGCGGCAGGCTGGAATGAAAAACTGTTTTTT. Translation: CASSIAAGWNEKLFF.

This chain links TRBV2 with TRBJ2-2; 8 bases are a match to TRBD1. Germline lookup yields CDR1 SNHLY and CDR2 FYNNEI. The V and J ends lost 8 bases and 7 bases, in that order; junction bases with no gene match: 6. CDR3 size: 13 residues. The CDR3 protein is CASARTGIGELFF. For the CDR3, the DNA is TGTGCCAGCGCCAGGACAGGGATCGGGGAGCTGTTTTTT.

This clone was picked up a small number of times. This chain uses TRBV18 with TRBJ2-1, with 8 bases that match TRBD1. With V trimmed by 4 bases and J by 9 bases, 8 bases remained unmatched. Germline lookup yields CDR1 KGHSH and CDR2 LQKENI. CDR3 length equals 14 residues. CDR3 amino acids: CASSQGQGPSEQFF. The DNA for the CDR3 is TGTGCCAGCTCACAAGGACAGGGCCCTAGTGAGCAGTTCTTC.

CDR3 amino acids: CASSKGDSQVSTDTQYF. CDR3 coding DNA: TGTGCCAGCAGCAAAGGGGACAGCCAGGTAAGCACAGATACGCAGTATTTT. The chain couples TRBV21-1 to TRBJ2-3; the table's D call of TRBD1 was not tested on the DNA. TRBV21-1 is recorded as a pseudogene. The CDR3 extends over 17 amino acids.

CDR3: CASSQGAQGQGNTIYF. CDR3 sequence (DNA): TGTGCCAGCAGCCAAGGGGCGCAGGGGCAAGGAAACACCATATATTTT. The chain joins TRBV3-1 (or the pseudogene TRBV3-2) to TRBJ1-3; weak D call: TRBD1 (6 bases). CDR1 and CDR2 (germline): LGHDT, YNNKEL (reference sequence). This CDR3 region has 16 residues. Trimming left V 1 base short and J 4 bases short, with 14 bases between.

This chain joins TRBV5-1 and TRBJ2-1, with D perhaps being TRBD1 or TRBD2 (5 bases each). Trimming stripped 0 bases from V and 7 bases from J, with 14 bases between. Germline V CDR1 and CDR2: SGHRS, YFSETQ. This CDR3 spans 15 amino acids. The CDR3 sequence: CASSLGGPGVNEQFF. The CDR3, as DNA: TGCGCCAGCAGCTTGGGGGGACCTGGGGTAAATGAGCAGTTCTTC.

The chain uses TRBV1 and TRBJ1-1; the table calls TRBD1, which could not be checked here. TRBV1 is a listed pseudogene. The CDR3 is 18 residues long. CDR3 sequence (DNA): TGCACCAGCAGCCAAGAGGGCGCCAGGGTTCTATGGAACACTGAAGCTTTCTTT. Protein sequence: CTSSQEGARVLWNTEAFF.

The V and J genes are TRBV7-8 and TRBJ1-5; D is ambiguous. There are 14 residues in the CDR3. CDR1 SGHVS and CDR2 FQNEAQ come from the germline V gene. The ends were cut back, 6 bases at V and 0 bases at J, with 9 bases in the middle. The CDR3 DNA follows: TGTGCCAGCAGTAAGGCGGGTAGCAATCAGCCCCAGCATTTT. This gives the protein CASSKAGSNQPQHF.

The chain is built from TRBV5-5 and TRBJ2-5; TRBD2 matches at 8 bases. After removal of 0 bases from V and 2 bases from J, the junction contained 6 bases not matched to a gene. CDR3 length equals 16 residues. CDR1 and CDR2 (germline): SGHKS, YYEKEE (reference sequence). The CDR3 reads CASSLASRGGQETQYF. CDR3 sequence (DNA): TGTGCCAGCAGCTTGGCTTCCCGGGGGGGACAAGAGACCCAGTACTTC.

J is TRBJ1-2 and V is TRBV19; D remains unclear. The V gene lost 6 bases and the J gene lost 3 bases, with 17 bases spanning the gap. The CDR3 is 15 amino acids. The germline V gene encodes CDR1 LNHDA and CDR2 SQIVND (reference sequence). The CDR3 nucleotides read TGTGCCAGTAGGCCATTAGGGTCGAAACACTATGGCTACACCTTC. It codes for CASRPLGSKHYGYTF.

This clone was recorded once. The sample contains more than one DNA sequence encoding this CDR3. The CDR3 protein is CASSQSSQPQHF. CDR3 bases: TGTGCCAGCAGCCAATCTTCTCAGCCCCAGCATTTT. This chain links TRBV3-1 (or the pseudogene TRBV3-2) with TRBJ1-5; no clear D. The CDR3 spans 12 residues. Trimming removed 2 bases from V and 6 bases from J, with 5 bases in between. Germline V gene data show CDR1 as LGHDT and CDR2 as YNNKEL (reference sequence).

The chain couples TRBV3-1 (or the pseudogene TRBV3-2) to TRBJ1-2; a weak D match, TRBD1 (5 bases). Looked up from germline, CDR1 is LGHDT and CDR2 is YNNKEL (reference sequence). This CDR3 has 13 residues. Trimming took 4 bases from V and 4 from J, leaving 10 bases between them. CDR3 in amino acids: CASSRGGIYGYTF. CDR3 nucleotides: TGTGCCAGCAGCCGGGGCGGAATCTATGGCTACACCTTC.

The chain has TRBV9 and TRBJ1-2; 7 bases align to TRBD1. V gave up 4 bases and J gave up 3 bases; unmatched junction bases: 6. Germline CDR1 reads SGDLS; CDR2 reads YYNGEE. The CDR3 covers 14 residues. CDR3 protein: CASSPNTGDYGYTF. The CDR3, as DNA: TGTGCCAGCAGCCCTAACACAGGGGACTATGGCTACACCTTC. The variable domain in full, completed from reference TRBV9 and TRBJ1-2, reads DSGVTQTPKHLITATGQRVTLRCSPRSGDLSVYWYQQSLDQGLQFLIQYYNGEERAKGNILERFSAQQFPDLHSELNLSSLELGDSALYFCASSPNTGDYGYTFGSGTRLTVV.

This clone was counted a single time. The rearrangement uses TRBV19 and TRBJ2-1, with a weak D call TRBD2 (5 bases). Germline values: CDR1 LNHDA, CDR2 SQIVND (reference sequence). The length of the CDR3 is 15 residues. Deletions cut 5 bases from V and 0 bases from J, with 11 bases between. As DNA, the CDR3 is TGTGCCAGTAGTTCCGACTATAGCTCCTACAATGAGCAGTTCTTC. It translates to CASSSDYSSYNEQFF. The full variable domain, rest sourced from reference TRBV19 and TRBJ2-1, is DGGITQSPKYLFRKEGQNVTLSCEQNLNHDAMYWYRQDPGQGLRLIYYSQIVNDFQKGDIAEGYSVSREKKESFPLTVTSAQKNPTAFYLCASSSDYSSYNEQFFGPGTRLTVL.

The chain uses TRBV18 and TRBJ2-3; maybe TRBD2 (6 bases). The germline gives CDR1 KGHSH, CDR2 LQKENI. CDR3 length equals 15 residues. The ends were cut back, 2 bases at V and 2 bases at J, with 11 bases in the middle. CDR3 sequence: CASSPGSGLTDTQYF. CDR3 in DNA: TGTGCCAGCTCACCAGGGAGCGGGCTCACAGATACGCAGTATTTT.

The gene calls are TRBV6-5 and TRBJ1-1, with a possible D match to TRBD1 (5 bases). The CDR3 totals 15 residues. V lost 2 bases and J lost 4, with 14 bases in between. The germline V gene encodes CDR1 MNHEY and CDR2 SVGAGI. The DNA of the CDR3 is TGTGCCAGCAGTTACCCCCAGGGAGGAATCACTGAAGCTTTCTTT. Its protein is CASSYPQGGITEAFF.

The chain carries TRBV10-3 and TRBJ2-3; tentatively, D is TRBD2 (7 bases). CDR3 size: 15 residues. The V end was cut by 2 bases, the J end by 7 bases, with 16 bases between. Germline CDR1 ENHRY, CDR2 SYGVKD. CDR3 coding DNA: TGTGCCATCAGTGAGCCTAAGGGGGGGCTGAATACGCAGTATTTT. Translated, it gives CAISEPKGGLNTQYF.

The gene calls are TRBV28 and TRBJ1-5; possibly TRBD1 for D (5 bases). The length of the CDR3 is 15 residues. In germline, CDR1 is MDHEN, CDR2 SYDVKM. The V end lost 6 bases, the J end lost 4 bases, and 16 bases lay between the germline ends. CDR3 bases: TGTGCCAGCAGCCGGGGAGGGGCTCGGAATCAGCCCCAGCATTTT. This translates into CASSRGGARNQPQHF.

A remark on this clone: Other DNA sequences in the sample encode the same CDR3. V and J are TRBV12-3 or TRBV12-4 and TRBJ1-2; D remains ambiguous. This CDR3 has 11 residues. Trimming removed 3 bases at V and 5 bases at J, with 4 bases between. Here the CDR3 DNA reads TGTGCCAGCAGTTTTGGGTATGGCTACACCTTC. It specifies CASSFGYGYTF.

This clone was observed a single time. This rearrangement joins TRBV6-5 to TRBJ1-2; D possibly corresponds to TRBD1 (6 bases). The CDR3 covers 15 residues. The V gene lost 0 bases and the J gene lost 8 bases, with 16 bases spanning the gap. Germline V gene data show CDR1 as MNHEY and CDR2 as SVGAGI. CDR3 sequence reads: CASSYSSRGLGGYTF. The CDR3 DNA follows: TGTGCCAGCAGTTACTCGAGCAGGGGCCTTGGCGGCTACACCTTC.

The chain carries TRBV5-6 and TRBJ1-5; no definite D call. Germline V CDR1 and CDR2: SGHDT, YYEEEE. There are 14 residues in the CDR3. V lost 0 bases and J 6 bases, leaving 10 bases between the germline ends. The CDR3 DNA sequence: TGTGCCAGCAGCTTGGGGTCAGGTGTTCAGCCCCAGCATTTT. Its translation: CASSLGSGVQPQHF.